Shown below are 13 T cell receptor beta chains from a single sample sequenced in a study of technical replicates of blood from several donors. Only in-frame clones appear in the TCRdb table, and some are missing; sequencing was by immunoSEQ multiplex PCR. Altogether some 54,000 clones are present, around 95% being singletons, with the ten largest covering about 3.9%. Material for sequencing was PBMCs. The receptors were gathered from a human donor in good health. Some clones in this sample may be carry-over from other donors' samples.

The chain is built from TRBV6-4 and TRBJ2-1, with TRBD2 matching over 8 bases. Germline CDR1 and CDR2: MRHNA and SNTAGT. Germline trimming cut 4 bases from V and 13 bases from J; bases unmatched to any gene: 12. There are 14 residues in the CDR3. The CDR3 reads CASSAQGTSGRQFF. The DNA for the CDR3 is TGTGCCAGCAGTGCCCAGGGGACTAGTGGCCGTCAGTTCTTC.

The sample holds one count of this clone. The V call is TRBV29-1, the J call TRBJ2-7; TRBD1 matches 7 bases. This CDR3 region has 13 residues. The V gene's germline CDR1 is SQVTM and CDR2 ANQGSEA. The V segment lost 7 bases and the J segment 2 bases; nucleotides outside the gene matches: 8. The CDR3 protein is CSAATGTAYEQYF. In DNA, the CDR3 is TGCAGCGCCGCTACCGGGACAGCCTACGAGCAGTACTTC.

The chain links TRBV27 to TRBJ1-1, with 7 bases identical to TRBD1. V trimming: 6 bases; J trimming: 3 bases; junction bases outside the gene matches: 7. The germline V gene encodes CDR1 MNHEY and CDR2 SMNVEV (reference sequence). The CDR3 runs to 14 residues. CDR3 loop: CASSAGGRYTEAFF. The CDR3 nucleotides read TGTGCCAGCAGCGCAGGGGGAAGGTACACTGAAGCTTTCTTT.

V is TRBV11-2 and J is TRBJ2-7, with TRBD2 matching over 10 bases. The trim removed 5 bases at V and 3 bases at J, leaving 10 bases unmatched. CDR1 is SGHAT and CDR2 is FQNNGV in the germline V gene. CDR3 length equals 16 residues. The CDR3 bases are TGTGCCAGCAGCCTCTCCATAGCGGGGGGAAACTACGAGCAGTACTTC. Translating it yields CASSLSIAGGNYEQYF.

The chain employs TRBV7-8 and TRBJ1-4; D gene ambiguous. V was shortened by 5 bases and J by 8 bases, with 15 bases between the two germline ends. The CDR3 is made up of 14 amino acids. CDR1 and CDR2 from the germline V gene are SGHVS and FQNEAQ. DNA for the CDR3: TGTGCCAGCAGCCCCCCCGGAGCGCTAGAAAAACTGTTTTTT. This gives the protein CASSPPGALEKLFF.

V usage is TRBV7-8 and J usage is TRBJ1-6; 10 bases agree with TRBD1. V shed 3 bases, J shed 9 bases, and the junction held 2 bases outside the gene matches. The CDR3 contains 14 residues. Germline CDR1 SGHVS, CDR2 FQNEAQ. DNA for the CDR3: TGTGCCAGCAGCTTCCGGGACAGGGGTTCACCCCTCCACTTT. Protein sequence: CASSFRDRGSPLHF.

With respect to this clone: The junction differs from germline at one of its ends, possibly a read error. The chain is built from TRBV2 and TRBJ2-3; D is possibly TRBD2 (5 bases). Per germline, CDR1 SNHLY and CDR2 FYNNEI. The CDR3 runs to 18 residues. The CDR3 sequence: CASSEVEASEFVPDTQYF. The CDR3 DNA reads as TGTGCCAGCAGCGAAGTGGAGGCTAGTGAATTTGTCCCAGATACGCAGTATTTT.

CDR3 in DNA: TGTGCCAGCAGCCCAGGTGGTCTCTTGCAAGAGACCCAGTACTTC. Its protein is CASSPGGLLQETQYF. The chain couples TRBV11-1 to TRBJ2-5, with unresolved D. The CDR3 spans 15 residues. The ends were cut back, 5 bases at V and 2 bases at J, with 15 bases in the middle. CDR1 and CDR2 (germline): SGHAT, FQDESV (reference sequence).

The J gene is TRBJ1-4, the V gene TRBV29-1; D is ambiguous. This CDR3 has 12 amino acids. Germline CDR1 SQVTM, CDR2 ANQGSEA. The ends were cut back, 3 bases at V and 6 bases at J, with 8 bases in the middle. In DNA, the CDR3 is TGCAGCGTTGAGTTCTCCGATGAAAAACTGTTTTTT. This sequence encodes CSVEFSDEKLFF.

The J gene is TRBJ2-2, the V gene TRBV4-3; 7 nucleotides align to TRBD2. This CDR3 has 18 amino acids. Per germline, CDR1 LGHNA and CDR2 YSLEER. The V gene end was trimmed by 0 bases and the J gene end by 5 bases; junction bases not matched to a gene: 12. CDR3: CASSQEAAGEIRTGELFF. DNA of the CDR3: TGCGCCAGCAGCCAAGAAGCGGCGGGAGAAATCCGAACCGGGGAGCTGTTTTTT.

The rearrangement uses TRBV6-5 and TRBJ2-2, with D maybe TRBD1 (7 bases). V lost 6 bases, J lost 5 bases, and 16 bases lay in between. The CDR3 is made up of 15 amino acids. From germline, CDR1 is MNHEY and CDR2 SVGAGI. The CDR3 bases are TGTGCCAGCAGACCAGACAGGGCGGGGACCGGGGAGCTGTTTTTT. It yields the protein CASRPDRAGTGELFF.

The chain uses TRBV6-6 and TRBJ1-2; TRBD1 matches at 9 bases. The germline gives CDR1 MNHNY, CDR2 SVGAGI (reference sequence). Trimming took 3 bases from V and 5 from J; bases not matched to a gene: 10. The CDR3 extends over 16 amino acids. CDR3 amino acids: CASSYRFRDREYGYTF. Written as DNA, the CDR3 is TGTGCCAGCAGTTATCGTTTCCGGGACAGGGAATATGGCTACACCTTC.

This chain uses TRBV5-6 with TRBJ2-5, with D maybe TRBD1 (6 bases). Trimming cost V 4 bases and J 2 bases, with 15 bases left between them. This CDR3 is 15 amino acids long. Germline loops: CDR1 SGHDT, CDR2 YYEEEE. The CDR3 reads CASSRRTERQETQYF. The CDR3 nucleotides read TGTGCCAGCAGCCGAAGGACAGAGAGACAAGAGACCCAGTACTTC.